This T cell receptor beta chain was identified in a study of OX40 agonist ivuxolimab in advanced cancers. Study-level results: Both CD4+ and CD8+ T cell populations in blood had undergone clonal expansion by week 6 at 0.1 to 3.0 mg/kg.

Data came from immunoSEQ multiplex PCR; TCRdb stores just in-frame clones and leaves some out. The sample holds about 89,000 clones, nearly 90% seen once. A word on this clone: Its matching antigen is unknown.

Germline values: CDR1 MNHEY, CDR2 SVGAGI. The V and J ends lost 2 bases and 0 bases respectively, with 10 bases between them. This CDR3 comprises 15 residues. The gene calls are TRBV6-5 and TRBJ1-1; possibly TRBD1 for D (5 bases). Sequencing was performed on CD4+ or CD8+ T cells sorted from blood, taken in a trial of the OX40 agonist ivuxolimab. The sequence came from an adult with an advanced solid tumor such as melanoma, head and neck, liver or kidney cancer. In nucleotides, the CDR3 is TGTGCCAGCAGTTACCTGGGGGTGATGAACACTGAAGCTTTCTTT. Translation gives CASSYLGVMNTEAFF.